The rows below give T cell receptor beta chains drawn from one sample of a study of T cell repertoires in cytomegalovirus infection. MiXCR, applied by TCRdb to the reads, yields one record per CDR3 protein. This table holds fewer than 550,000 distinct CDR3 sequences, 26% found once. The sample consisted of PBMCs. The receptors originated from a human donor in good health (CMV status not recorded). Some clones in this sample may be carry-over from other donors' samples. CDR3s include the opening cysteine and the closing phenylalanine or tryptophan. Fields, in order: clone size, V gene, J gene, D gene, CDR3 protein, CDR3 DNA. D genes are given only for firm matches. Size tells how often a clone was seen (once, few, many) or the class of an expanded clone, and some rows leave it out.

>few|TRBV7-6|TRBJ2-6|-
CASALIQGSGANVLTF
TGTGCCAGCGCCCTGATTCAGGGATCTGGGGCCAACGTCCTGACTTTC
>many|TRBV7-2|TRBJ1-5|-
CASSLQGGSNQPQHF
TGTGCCAGCAGCTTACAGGGTGGGAGCAATCAGCCCCAGCATTTT
>-|TRBV6-2/TRBV6-3|TRBJ1-2|-
CASSYGPGGRSIGTYGYTF
TGTGCCAGCAGTTACGGCCCGGGGGGGCGATCTATCGGGACCTATGGCTACACCTTC
>-|TRBV20-1|TRBJ2-3|-
CSAHGGGTDTQYF
TGCAGTGCCCACGGGGGCGGAACAGATACGCAGTATTTT
>-|TRBV7-2|TRBJ1-6|TRBD1
CASSLTGDGSPLHF
TGTGCCAGCAGCCTGACAGGGGATGGTTCACCCCTCCACTTT
>few|TRBV7-8|TRBJ1-1|-
CASSQITTVAGGANTEAFF
TGTGCCAGCAGCCAGATTACGACCGTAGCGGGAGGGGCGAACACTGAAGCTTTCTTT
>-|TRBV19|TRBJ2-4|-
CRSRQQQVAKNIQYF
TGCCGCTCAAGACAGCAACAAGTAGCCAAAAACATTCAGTACTTC
>few|TRBV7-9|TRBJ2-1|TRBD2
CASRLGRLSGTSYNEQFF
TGTGCCAGCAGATTAGGTCGGTTGAGCGGGACCTCCTACAATGAGCAGTTCTTC
>-|TRBV5-1|TRBJ2-3|TRBD2
CASSLATGGPTDTQYF
TGCGCCAGCAGCTTGGCGACGGGAGGACCCACAGATACGCAGTATTTT
>-|TRBV7-2|TRBJ2-7|TRBD2
CASSLDPGRGEQYF
TGTGCCAGCAGCTTAGATCCTGGGAGGGGCGAGCAGTACTTC
>few|TRBV11-2|TRBJ1-2|-
CASSLDLGRARGYTF
TGTGCCAGCAGCTTAGATCTAGGGAGGGCTCGTGGCTACACCTTC
>many|TRBV11-1|TRBJ2-2|-
CASSLGDTGELFF
TGTGCCAGCAGCTTAGGCGATACCGGGGAGCTGTTTTTT
>-|TRBV6-2/TRBV6-3|TRBJ2-1|-
CASTMTGRMYNEQFF
TGTGCCAGCACCATGACAGGGAGGATGTACAATGAGCAGTTCTTC
>-|TRBV15|TRBJ2-5|-
CATSRAEETQYF
TGTGCCACCAGCAGAGCCGAAGAGACCCAGTACTTC
>many|TRBV28|TRBJ2-6|-
CASTEGDRSGANVLTF
TGTGCCAGCACCGAAGGGGACCGCTCTGGGGCCAACGTCCTGACTTTC
>few|TRBV3-1|TRBJ1-1|TRBD1
CATRQGAEAFF
TGTGCCACCCGACAGGGCGCTGAAGCTTTCTTT
>few|TRBV6-5|TRBJ2-7|-
CASGQFEQYF
TGTGCCAGCGGCCAATTCGAGCAGTACTTC
>few|TRBV27|TRBJ1-5|-
CASSLGGLLSNQPQHF
TGTGCCAGCAGCCTTGGAGGGCTCCTTAGCAATCAGCCCCAGCATTTT
>few|TRBV30|TRBJ1-1|-
CAWIELGVSEAFF
TGTGCCTGGATTGAGTTGGGTGTTTCTGAAGCTTTCTTT
>-|TRBV7-8|TRBJ2-4|TRBD2
CASSLTGTSGLAKNIQYF
TGTGCCAGCAGCTTAACCGGGACTAGCGGATTAGCCAAAAACATTCAGTACTTC
>few|TRBV10-1|TRBJ1-1|-
CASSDSNTEAFF
TGCGCCAGCAGTGACAGCAACACTGAAGCTTTCTTT
>-|TRBV5-4|TRBJ2-3|TRBD2
CASSPGTALAGALSTDTQYF
TGTGCCAGCAGCCCCGGGACAGCACTAGCGGGAGCTCTCAGCACAGATACGCAGTATTTT
>few|TRBV10-3|TRBJ1-5|-
CAISDGQEGYQPQHF
TGTGCCATCAGTGACGGGCAGGAGGGTTATCAGCCCCAGCATTTT
>-|TRBV4-3|TRBJ1-5|-
CASSQNRDQPQHF
TGCGCCAGCAGCCAGAACAGGGATCAGCCCCAGCATTTT
>-|TRBV20-1|TRBJ1-2|TRBD1
CSARGQGARGYGYTF
TGCAGTGCTAGAGGGCAGGGGGCTCGTGGCTATGGCTACACCTTC
>few|TRBV2|TRBJ2-7|-
CASSEMGISYEQYF
TGTGCCAGCAGTGAAATGGGGATTTCCTACGAGCAGTACTTC
>-|TRBV7-2|TRBJ2-1|-
CASSYEPTYNEQFF
TGTGCCAGCAGTTACGAGCCAACCTACAATGAGCAGTTCTTC
>many|TRBV7-2|TRBJ1-5|-
CASSLVVGNSNQPQHF
TGTGCCAGCAGCTTAGTTGTAGGGAATAGCAATCAGCCCCAGCATTTT
>-|TRBV18|TRBJ2-3|TRBD2
CASSQVPTTSGRADTQYF
TGTGCCAGCTCGCAGGTACCCACGACTAGCGGGAGGGCTGATACGCAGTATTTT
>-|TRBV4-1|TRBJ2-1|TRBD2
CASSQARLAGVEQFF
TGCGCCAGCAGCCAAGCAAGACTAGCGGGAGTTGAGCAGTTCTTC
>-|TRBV10-3|TRBJ2-7|TRBD2
CAISGGLAGTYEQYF
TGTGCCATCAGTGGGGGACTAGCGGGAACCTACGAGCAGTACTTC
>few|TRBV7-9|TRBJ2-1|-
CASSLSGLERTISYNEQFF
TGTGCCAGCAGCTTATCAGGACTCGAGCGAACGATCTCCTACAATGAGCAGTTCTTC
>-|TRBV28|TRBJ2-1|-
CASSQRVGSYNEQFF
TGTGCCAGCAGTCAACGGGTAGGGTCGTACAATGAGCAGTTCTTC
>-|TRBV5-4|TRBJ2-1|TRBD2
CASSLGAGGSSYNEQFF
TGTGCCAGCAGCTTGGGAGCGGGAGGCAGCTCCTACAATGAGCAGTTCTTC
>few|TRBV20-1|TRBJ1-3|-
CSAGARVAGNTIYF
TGCAGTGCTGGTGCCAGGGTCGCTGGAAACACCATATATTTT
>-|TRBV20-1|TRBJ1-5|TRBD1
CSGIGQAKRNQPQHF
TGCAGTGGAATCGGACAGGCCAAGCGCAATCAGCCCCAGCATTTT
>many|TRBV7-2|TRBJ1-4|-
CASSSAGVEEKLFF
TGTGCCAGCAGCTCGGCAGGGGTAGAGGAAAAACTGTTTTTT